This T cell receptor beta chain was sequenced for a study of blood T cell repertoires in COVID-19. This clone was detected only a few times. The authors' processing: Amplification from reference gene primers served as the basis for estimated nucleated cell counts. Sequencing was performed with immunoSEQ multiplex PCR; in TCRdb, only in-frame clones are kept and a portion is missing. That table supplies the V and J calls and clone size; D and trimming were determined from the DNA. In the table there are hundreds of thousands of clones, 82% of which are singletons. From germline, CDR1 is MDHEN and CDR2 SYDVKM. V lost 2 bases to trimming and J lost 6 bases; unmatched junction nucleotides: 6. This CDR3 contains 16 residues.

This sequence originates from a woman older than 75 with acute or convalescent COVID-19. The chain is built from TRBV28 and TRBJ1-5; 11 bases fit TRBD1. Sequenced material: peripheral blood. The DNA for the CDR3 is TGTGCCAGCAGTTTACTCCGGACAGGGGGCGGTCAGCCCCAGCATTTT. It is translated as CASSLLRTGGGQPQHF.